The 6 T cell receptor beta chains in this list originate from one sample, sequenced in a study of T cells in narcolepsy (dated by TCRdb to between 2017 and 2018). The library relied on the immunoSEQ multiplex PCR assay. The table was pulled from immuneACCESS by TCRdb, which kept in-frame rearrangements only. Such tables lose some clones; where checked, under half of the loss comes from unresolved V genes, and the rest has no known cause. This sample holds around 27,000 clones; 82% were observed only once. The ten top clones hold approximately 1.1% of the sample. Material: CD45RA- memory CD4+ T cells from PBMCs. Explained via the paper, the cell subset or site label denotes: memory T cells sorted ex vivo from peripheral blood. The receptors originated from a human donor with narcolepsy.

The chain joins TRBV6-4 to TRBJ1-2; the D is unclear. The germline gives CDR1 MRHNA, CDR2 SNTAGT. The length of the CDR3 is 12 residues. With 4 bases removed from V and 5 bases from J, the gap between germline ends came to 8 bases. The CDR3 region is CASSGDGYGYTF. CDR3 in DNA: TGTGCCAGCAGTGGCGACGGGTATGGCTACACCTTC.

The chain links TRBV7-8 to TRBJ1-1, with TRBD1 matching 8 bases. The CDR3 spans 18 residues. V lost 5 bases, J lost 4 bases, and 18 bases stayed unmatched. Germline V lookup: CDR1 SGHVS, CDR2 FQNEAQ. This CDR3 reads CASSRRPPTGEGGTEAFF. The CDR3 region has the DNA TGTGCCAGCAGCCGAAGGCCCCCGACAGGGGAGGGCGGCACTGAAGCTTTCTTT.

The sample holds a few counts of this clone. The chain recombines TRBV7-2 with TRBJ1-1; D remains ambiguous. Germline CDR1 and CDR2: SGHTA and FQGNSA. The CDR3 extends over 17 amino acids. V was trimmed by 8 bases and J by 7 bases, leaving 29 bases between them. CDR3 nucleotides: TGTGCCAGCTCTTTACCCCTGGGAGGGTCAGACGAGAATGAAGCTTTCTTT. Its translation is CASSLPLGGSDENEAFF.

The chain couples TRBV27 to TRBJ2-1, with a weak D call TRBD2 (5 bases). Trimming stripped 6 bases from V and 9 bases from J, with 18 bases between. The CDR3 extends over 14 amino acids. Germline V lookup: CDR1 MNHEY, CDR2 SMNVEV (reference sequence). The CDR3 loop is CASRGPGGQTEQFF. CDR3 DNA: TGTGCCAGCAGGGGCCCGGGCGGGCAAACTGAGCAGTTCTTC.

The gene calls are TRBV7-2 and TRBJ1-1; D perhaps matches TRBD1 (6 bases). This CDR3 spans 14 amino acids. V gave up 1 base and J gave up 5 bases, with 11 bases separating them. Germline CDR1 SGHTA, CDR2 FQGNSA. CDR3 nucleotides: TGTGCCAGCAGCTTAGGCCCAGGGACAACTGAAGCTTTCTTT. Its protein is CASSLGPGTTEAFF.

This rearrangement joins TRBV9 to TRBJ2-3, with D unclear. V lost 4 bases to trimming and J lost 1 base, with 10 bases between them. Germline CDR1 is SGDLS and CDR2 is YYNGEE. The CDR3 spans 14 residues. The CDR3 loop is CASSKDLRTDTQYF. As DNA, the CDR3 is TGTGCCAGCAGCAAGGACCTCCGCACAGATACGCAGTATTTT.